This T cell receptor (beta chain) is from a study of T cells after posttransplantation cyclophosphamide. General study points: Blood and skin or GI T cell repertoires showed limited TRB overlap. Donor CD8+ memory clones often dominated recipient blood repertoires at later times.

Assay: immunoSEQ multiplex PCR; the TCRdb copy retains only in-frame clones and omits some. Sampling found 23,000 or so clones, none seen once. This clone has ten or more counts. The target antigen is unknown. The TCR comes from a woman aged 55-69 years in good health, CMV-negative, and a related stem cell transplant donor. The sequenced sample consisted of PBMCs.

The CDR3 DNA reads as TGTGCCAGCAGCCAGGGTCTCCGGGACTCAGAAGAGACCCAGTACTTC. Translating it yields CASSQGLRDSEETQYF. V usage is TRBV4-2 and J usage is TRBJ2-5; tentative D call: TRBD2 (6 bases). The germline V gene encodes CDR1 LGHNA and CDR2 YNFKEQ. The CDR3 is 16 amino acids. Trimming removed 3 bases at V and 3 bases at J, with 17 bases between.